This TCR beta chain was retrieved from a study of shared clonotypes between healthy human individuals (dated by TCRdb to about 2020). About the full investigation: The cohort included a few men and a couple of women between 18 and 49 years of age. Per donor, three plates each were used for CD4 naive and CD4 memory, two for CD8 naive, and one for CD8 memory. To estimate repertoire size and how much clonotypes are shared between individuals, the study performed deep sequencing of blood TCR repertoires from roughly five healthy adults. Libraries were prepared and TCR repertoires were sequenced by different laboratories using diverse techniques, in order to increase sequencing depth and limit assay-specific biases. Per donor, leukapheresis produced somewhere between about 0.8 and 9 billion PBMCs. General findings and caveats noted by the study authors: Because the study included a small number of donors, the genetic and exposure-history diversity represented was limited. About 5% of naive CD4, approximately 3.7% of naive CD8, roughly 2.4% of memory CD4, and 0.4% of memory CD8 clonotypes were shared across several donors. Higher generation probabilities were observed for clonotypes shared by all four sorted-subset donors than for non-shared clonotypes. Estimated clonotype richness was generally larger for naive than for memory subsets. Sampling was restricted to blood, and TCR repertoires in tissues likely differ from the TCR repertoires found in blood. Pairwise subsampling indicated that sequencing depth was expected to affect the degree of clonotype sharing among donors. Incomplete sequencing was indicated by rarefaction of sorted-subset datasets, despite the large sequencing depth.

According to the germline V gene, CDR1 reads SGHRS and CDR2 reads YFSETQ. The CDR3 runs 16 residues from the cysteine to the phenylalanine. Only the CDR3 DNA is retained, 48 bases long and in frame from the first base. From V the trimming removes 2 bases and from J it removes 3 bases, while the gene matches leave 9 bases of the junction unaccounted for. Using the deep immunoSEQ assay, multiplex PCR amplified TCR CDR3 regions from genomic DNA. Extracted genomic DNA from each cell subset was spread evenly across all wells of several immunoSEQ 96-well plates, with each plate serving as a replicate. For sorted subsets, around 200 ng genomic DNA, equal to 30,000 to 35,000 T cell genomes, was loaded into each replicate PCR. Purified libraries were measured with a Qubit 3.0 fluorometer, size-checked on a Bioanalyzer 2100, and measured again with the KAPA Library Quantification kit. Every immunoSEQ 96-well plate was sequenced on a dedicated single-read 150-cycle Illumina NextSeq 550 flow cell. Under the source paper's analysis protocol: Because the immunoSEQ output held only junctional sequences and lacked quality scores, the filtering could not match the filtering applied to full-length reads. To assign V/J genes and CDR3, sequences were annotated using PyIR, a Python wrapper for IgBLAST v1.9, with IMGT germline references. Reads were filtered out if the reads had weak V/J assignments (E-value above 1e-6), no CDR3, stop codons, out-of-frame junctions, or ambiguous translated residues. A V3J clonotype was defined by an identical inferred V gene, J gene, and CDR3 amino acid sequence. Percentage overlap between repertoires was calculated by dividing the number of shared unique clonotypes by the size of the smaller repertoire. Richness of each repertoire was evaluated using RTK rarefaction, the Chao1 estimator, and Recon v2.1 estimates of unobserved clonotypes. For all TCRbeta clonotypes obtained by the gDNA method from a few donors, generation probabilities were computed with OLGA. In TCRdb, the immuneACCESS table is reduced to in-frame sequences with V and J assigned. These tables do not hold every clone; where another copy was compared, an unresolved V gene accounts for under half, and the others remain unexplained. D and trimming were read from the DNA, whereas the V and J calls and clone size are those reported in that table. Here the sample has about 590,000 clones; 95% to 96% occur a single time. The ten largest make up 0.1% to 0.11% of the sample.

In regard to this clone: The target of this receptor is not known. No qualities accompany the bases; no much larger clone lies one base away.

CD8 naive samples were obtained by positive selection for CCR7 among CD45RO-negative cells, yielding a CD45RA+CCR7+ population from which TemRA cells were excluded. The donors were healthy, HIV-negative adults who had no recently reported acute infections or vaccinations. Every donor was a Caucasian adult living in Nashville, Tennessee, USA. Blood was collected by leukapheresis, and PBMCs were isolated by Ficoll-Histopaque density gradient centrifugation and then cryopreserved in liquid nitrogen vapor phase. Purity and quantity of every magnetically sorted T cell population were checked by analytical flow cytometry. Each sorted fraction had its genomic DNA isolated and then quantified by UV absorbance on a Nanodrop 2000c.

The chain links TRBV5-1 with TRBJ2-3; TRBD1 lines up with 7 middle nucleotides. Sequencing was performed on naive CD8+ T cells sorted from blood. The cell subset or site label, read with the paper, signifies: CD45RA+CCR7+. The receptor comes from a young woman in good health. The nucleotide sequence is TGCGCCAGCAGCTTATACTTCGAGGGGGCAACAGATACGCAGTATTTT. Translated, this gives CASSLYFEGATDTQYF.